This TCR beta chain was obtained from a study of blood T cell repertoires in COVID-19. As for the study in general: Acute-phase and convalescent COVID-19 samples originated in the United States, Italy and Spain.

Of note for this clone: The DNA is omitted, as the CDR3 cannot be located on it reliably, and the CDR3 follows TCRdb's listing.

Participant-given clinical history determined each cohort assignment. Recovery among Cohort 3 donors was established by two negative PCRs, clearance, or symptom resolution. As processed by the authors: Researchers report that nucleated cell counts were estimated from reference gene primer amplification. The repertoire was sequenced with immunoSEQ multiplex PCR; TCRdb's copy has only in-frame clones and lacks some. V, J and clone size were drawn from that table, and D and trimming were deduced from the DNA. The sample lists about 250,000 clones, roughly four fifths occurring once. CDR1 is MNHEY and CDR2 is SVGAGI in the germline V gene. Ends included, the CDR3 has 14 residues.

The V and J genes are TRBV6-5 and TRBJ1-3. This sequence was found in a man between 50 and 59 years old who had recovered from COVID-19. Sequencing was performed on PBMCs or T cells enriched from blood (not recorded which). The CDR3 is CASSSSYSGNTIYF.